The rows below give T cell receptor beta chains drawn from one sample of a study of preoperative IRX-2 immunotherapy in early breast cancer. Produced via immunoSEQ multiplex PCR; TCRdb's table is partial and in-frame only. The sample contains about 45,000 clones, roughly 80% of which appear only once. The material was tumor tissue, obtained after IRX-2 immunotherapy. The receptors shown here come from a human donor with breast cancer. CDR3s include the opening cysteine and the closing phenylalanine or tryptophan. The D gene is left open where the match is weak. Not every row has a clone size; where given, it reads once, few, many or a size class.

.	TRBV7-6	.	TRBJ2-7	TGTGCCAGCAGCTTCGAGGGGTACCCCTACGAGCAGTACTTC	CASSFEGYPYEQYF
.	TRBV18	once	TRBJ2-5	TGTGCCAGCTCACCAGGCGGGTTTGGAGAGACCCAGTACTTC	CASSPGGFGETQYF
.	TRBV9	.	TRBJ2-2	TGTGCCAGCAGTTTAGCGCCGCAGGGAGCCACCGGGGAGCTGTTTTTT	CASSLAPQGATGELFF
TRBD1	TRBV6-8	.	TRBJ2-1	TGTGCCAGCAGGGAACGGGACAGGTACAATGAGCAGTTCTTC	CASRERDRYNEQFF
TRBD1	TRBV6-8	.	TRBJ1-2	TGTGCCAGCAGTTACTCACACAGGGGGAGTAGGGGCTACACCTTC	CASSYSHRGSRGYTF
TRBD1	TRBV7-6	few	TRBJ1-1	TGTGCCAGCAGGTTACAGGGGATGAACACTGAAGCTTTCTTT	CASRLQGMNTEAFF
.	TRBV19	few	TRBJ2-1	TGTGCCAGTAGAGGCGGGCATGAGCAGTTCTTC	CASRGGHEQFF
.	TRBV10-2	.	TRBJ2-2	TGCGCCACTACGGGACACCCCAACACCGGGGAGCTGTTTTTT	CATTGHPNTGELFF
.	TRBV28	.	TRBJ1-2	TGTGCCAGCACCGCCCCGGTGGGGAACTATGGCTACACCTTC	CASTAPVGNYGYTF
TRBD1	TRBV5-1	.	TRBJ2-7	TGCGCCAGCAGCTCCCGACAGGGGGCCAACGAGCAGTACTTC	CASSSRQGANEQYF
.	TRBV5-1	.	TRBJ1-4	TGCGCCAGCAGCACGGCGGGAGGGGCGAATGAAAAACTGTTTTTT	CASSTAGGANEKLFF
.	TRBV29-1	.	TRBJ2-4	TGCAGCGTTATCGGGGTAGCCAAAAACATTCAGTACTTC	CSVIGVAKNIQYF
.	TRBV6-1	.	TRBJ1-2	TGTGCCAGCAGTGAAGCTGCTGGGGCAGGGCCAGTTCGGGGCTACACCTTC	CASSEAAGAGPVRGYTF
TRBD1	TRBV12-5	.	TRBJ2-1	TGTGCTAGTGGTTTGGTGTGGTGGGGTGGCCAGGGGGCCTCCTACAATGAGCAGTTCTTC	CASGLVWWGGQGASYNEQFF
TRBD1	TRBV11-3	.	TRBJ2-5	TGTGCCAGCAGCTTGCTACAAGGGGGCGCCGGAGAGACCCAGTACTTC	CASSLLQGGAGETQYF
TRBD1	TRBV30	few	TRBJ1-5	TGTGCCTGGAGTACTGGGGACAGTGGGTGGAGGCCCCAGCATTTT	CAWSTGDSGWRPQHF
TRBD2	TRBV11-3	.	TRBJ2-3	TGTGCCAGCAGCTTAGGGTGGGCTAGCGGAGCCACAGATACGCAGTATTTT	CASSLGWASGATDTQYF
TRBD2	TRBV6-8	.	TRBJ2-1	TGTGCCTCCCACCCGGGGACTAGCGGGAAATATGAGCAGTTCTTC	CASHPGTSGKYEQFF
.	TRBV18	.	TRBJ1-1	TGTGCCAGCTCACCATGGGGTTCAAACACTGAAGCTTTCTTT	CASSPWGSNTEAFF
TRBD1	TRBV7-1	.	TRBJ2-7	TGTGCCAGCAGCCTAGGACAGGGGGCGCACCGCGAGCAGTACTTC	CASSLGQGAHREQYF
.	TRBV18	.	TRBJ1-2	TGTGCCAGCTCACCGCAACAACAGGGTGTAGGCCACACCTTC	CASSPQQQGVGHTF
.	TRBV6-8	once	TRBJ2-2	TGTGCCATCCACGGCGGCGTGTCCGGGGAGCTGTTTTTT	CAIHGGVSGELFF
.	TRBV6-8	.	TRBJ1-2	TGTGCCAGCATCCAGTGGGGAGATGGCTACACCTTC	CASIQWGDGYTF
TRBD1	TRBV11-3	.	TRBJ1-1	TGTGCCAGCAGCCCTCGGACAGGGGGGAACACTGAAGCTTTCTTT	CASSPRTGGNTEAFF
.	TRBV23-1	once	TRBJ1-5	TGCGCCAGCAGATATTCAATCCGACGGGACCCAACACCCCCGTATCATCAGCCCCAGCATTTT	CASRYSIRRDPTPPYHQPQHF
TRBD1	TRBV6-8	.	TRBJ1-3	TGTGCCAGCAGCCTCGCACGACAGGGCCTAATCTCTGGAAACACCATATATTTT	CASSLARQGLISGNTIYF
.	TRBV11-3	few	TRBJ1-2	TGTGCCAGCAGCTCGGATCCAGCTAACTATGGCTACACCTTC	CASSSDPANYGYTF
.	TRBV7-6	.	TRBJ1-5	TGTGCCAGCAGCGCGAGCTTGGTGGGTAATCCCAATCAGCCCCAGCATTTT	CASSASLVGNPNQPQHF
TRBD1	TRBV18	few	TRBJ1-3	TGTGCCAGCTCATTCGACAGGGACCCTGGAAACACCATATATTTT	CASSFDRDPGNTIYF
.	TRBV29-1	.	TRBJ1-4	TGCAGCGTTGTTGCGGACAGCGCAGAAAAACTGTTTTTT	CSVVADSAEKLFF
.	TRBV19	few	TRBJ2-2	TGTGCCAGTAGTATCGGGACGCCTACCGGGGAGCTGTTTTTT	CASSIGTPTGELFF
TRBD1	TRBV29-1	.	TRBJ2-5	TGCAGCGTCCGTAGGACAGGGGCAGAGACCCAGTACTTC	CSVRRTGAETQYF
TRBD1	TRBV18	.	TRBJ2-1	TGTGCCAGCTCACCACCACTCGGACAGGGGGCTCACAATGAGCAGTTCTTC	CASSPPLGQGAHNEQFF
.	TRBV11-3	many	TRBJ2-3	TGTGCCAGCAGCCCGTCCGGATCCCACCCCGGGGCGCAGTATTTT	CASSPSGSHPGAQYF
.	TRBV7-5	.	TRBJ2-6	TGTGCCAGCAGCTTAGATCGGCACTCTGGGGCCAACGTCCTGACTTTC	CASSLDRHSGANVLTF
TRBD2	TRBV19	.	TRBJ2-1	TGTGCCAGTAGTATAGATGTAGCGGGGGGGCCTGATAATGAGCAGTTCTTC	CASSIDVAGGPDNEQFF
.	TRBV10-3	.	TRBJ1-1	TGTGCCATCAGTGAGTCGGGGGGGGCAAAAGCTTTCTTT	CAISESGGAKAFF
TRBD2	TRBV11-1	few	TRBJ2-1	TGTGCCAGCAGCTCACTAGCGGGAGGCGGGAATGAGCAGTTCTTC	CASSSLAGGGNEQFF
.	TRBV6-8	.	TRBJ2-7	TGTGCCAGCAGTTACTACAGTCCGTACTCCTACGAGCAGTACTTC	CASSYYSPYSYEQYF
TRBD1	TRBV14	few	TRBJ1-4	TGTGCCAGCAGCCCGGAACAGGGGGCGAATGAAAAACTGTTTTTT	CASSPEQGANEKLFF
TRBD1	TRBV7-1	.	TRBJ1-5	TGTGCCAGCATGATCGACAGGGGTAATCAGCCCCAGCATTTT	CASMIDRGNQPQHF
.	TRBV6-8	.	TRBJ2-7	TGTGCCAGCAGTTACTCGGACGACTCCTACGAGCAGTACTTC	CASSYSDDSYEQYF
.	TRBV5-1	.	TRBJ1-5	TGCGCCAGCAGCTTAGGATCCGGGGGATATAGCAATCAGCCCCAGCATTTT	CASSLGSGGYSNQPQHF
.	TRBV19	.	TRBJ2-2	TGTGCCACCAAGGGGCTAGCCCTATTCGCGAACACCGGGGAGCTGTTTTTT	CATKGLALFANTGELFF
.	TRBV28	.	TRBJ1-4	TGTGCCAGCAGTTTGGCGGGTGAAAAACTGTTTTTT	CASSLAGEKLFF
TRBD1	TRBV28	.	TRBJ2-7	TGTGCCAGCGTCCCCGGGACAGATTCCTACGAGCAGTACTTC	CASVPGTDSYEQYF
.	TRBV6-8	.	TRBJ1-1	TGTGCCAGCTGTCCGGGCCCCACTGAAGCTTTCTTT	CASCPGPTEAFF
TRBD2	TRBV11-3	.	TRBJ2-3	TGTGCCAGCAGCAATGAGGCGGGGGGATACGGAACGCAGTATTTT	CASSNEAGGYGTQYF
TRBD1	TRBV19	once	TRBJ2-2	TGTGCCACCCGGACAGGAACGAACACCGGGGAGCTGTTTTTT	CATRTGTNTGELFF
TRBD2	TRBV6-1	few	TRBJ2-7	TGTGCCAGCAGTGAAGCCTGGCGAGCGGGAGGGGACGAGCAGTACTTC	CASSEAWRAGGDEQYF
TRBD1	TRBV23-1	.	TRBJ2-7	TGCGCCAGCAGCTTCGGGGACAGGGGATCCTACGAGCAGTACTTC	CASSFGDRGSYEQYF
TRBD2	TRBV10-1	.	TRBJ2-5	TGCGCCAGCAGCGCCGGACTAGCGGAAGAGACCCAGTACTTC	CASSAGLAEETQYF
.	TRBV30	.	TRBJ2-3	TGTGCCTGGAGTACGGGTTTGGATACGCAGTATTTT	CAWSTGLDTQYF